The 30 T cell receptor beta chains given below trace back to one sample, sequenced in a study of regulatory T cells in long-lasting Graves disease. Specified time point: newly diagnosed GD, antithyroid drugs for less than 3 months. Isolated PBMC RNA provided the starting material for the TCR library. Researchers made TCR beta libraries by using iRepertoire HTBI primers and running Arm-PCR on CDR3 regions. TCRdb redid the calling of the multiplex PCR reads with MiXCR, one entry per CDR3 protein. The sample records about 440,000 distinct CDR3 sequences, about 15% being singletons. These data were also filed under a second study, of T cells in Graves' hyperthyroidism and ophthalmopathy.

Sample: peripheral blood mononuclear cells (PBMCs), taken at new diagnosis, from a patient treated with antithyroid drugs. The receptors shown here come from a woman aged 25 to 39 with Graves disease.

This clonotype was picked up many times. CDR3 DNA: TGTGCCAGCAGCTCCTTTGAACAGGGGACAGATACGCAGTATTTT. It specifies CASSSFEQGTDTQYF. The chain carries TRBV11-2 and TRBJ2-3; TRBD1 agrees at 7 bases. This CDR3 has 15 residues. In germline, CDR1 is SGHAT, CDR2 FQNNGV. J lost 3 bases, V lost 4 bases, and 7 bases had no gene match.

This clonotype came up a few times. The rearrangement links TRBV20-1 to TRBJ2-7; tentative D call: TRBD1 (5 bases). The CDR3 totals 15 residues. Deletions cut 1 base from V and 0 bases from J, with 13 bases between. The germline V gene encodes CDR1 DFQATT and CDR2 SNEGSKA (reference sequence). CDR3 loop: CSARVTGIISYEQYF. The CDR3 coding sequence is TGCAGTGCTAGAGTCACAGGAATTATCTCCTACGAGCAGTACTTC.

This clonotype has just a few counts. The chain carries TRBV11-2 and TRBJ2-3; 7 bases are shared with TRBD2. CDR1 SGHAT and CDR2 FQNNGV come from the germline V gene. V lost 4 bases, J lost 3 bases, and 10 bases stayed unmatched. The length of the CDR3 is 16 residues. The CDR3 reads CASSSSGTKVTDTQYF. CDR3 in DNA: TGTGCCAGCAGCTCTAGCGGAACGAAAGTGACAGATACGCAGTATTTT.

Worth noting for this clonotype: A much larger clone differs by one base, so this may be a read error. The chain recombines TRBV7-9 with TRBJ1-1, with a possible D match to TRBD1 (5 bases). Trimming removed 5 bases from V and 1 base from J, with 14 bases in between. The CDR3 covers 15 residues. Germline V gene data show CDR1 as SEHNR and CDR2 as FQNEAQ (reference sequence). The CDR3 reads CASSPQTVPNTEAFF. The CDR3 coding sequence is TGTGCCAGCAGCCCACAGACAGTCCCGAACACTGAAGCTTTCTTT.

The chain is built from TRBV9 and TRBJ1-6, with TRBD1 as a possible D gene (6 bases). The CDR3 consists of 17 residues. V was clipped by 3 bases and J by 9 bases, with 22 bases between them. From germline, CDR1 is SGDLS and CDR2 YYNGEE. The CDR3 loop reads CASSANGGPLGGSPLHF. CDR3 DNA: TGTGCCAGCAGCGCCAACGGGGGCCCCCTAGGGGGTTCACCCCTCCACTTT.

This clonotype has a count of ten or more. This chain uses TRBV28 with TRBJ2-7, with D perhaps matching TRBD1 (5 bases). Trimming cost V 11 bases and J 0 bases, with 17 bases left between them. The germline gives CDR1 MDHEN, CDR2 SYDVKM. The CDR3 contains 14 residues. CDR3 region: CAVNTGASSYEQYF. The CDR3 DNA is TGTGCCGTAAACACAGGCGCAAGCTCCTACGAGCAGTACTTC.

This clonotype appeared many times. V is TRBV20-1 and J is TRBJ2-6; D is undetermined. V was pared by 5 bases and J by 2 bases, with 10 bases between. The germline CDR1 and CDR2 sequences are DFQATT and SNEGSKA (reference sequence). There are 14 residues in the CDR3. Here the CDR3 DNA reads TGCAGTGCTCACCCCCGCCCTGGGGCCAACGTCCTGACTTTC. This gives the protein CSAHPRPGANVLTF.

This clonotype was seen a handful of times. The CDR3 region has the DNA TGCAGTGCCCTGAGCGGGAGTACAGATACGCAGTATTTT. This translates into CSALSGSTDTQYF. The genes are TRBV20-1 and TRBJ2-3; 8 bases agree with TRBD2. CDR3 size: 13 residues. CDR1 and CDR2 from the germline V gene are DFQATT and SNEGSKA (reference sequence). Trimming at V came to 6 bases and at J to 3 bases, leaving 5 bases not matched to a gene.

This clonotype was seen ten or more times. V gene TRBV6-2 or TRBV6-3 combines with J gene TRBJ2-7, with D unclear. Germline CDR1 reads MNHEY; CDR2 reads SVGEGT. Trimming took off 0 bases at V and 3 bases at J, with 9 bases between the two ends. This CDR3 comprises 14 residues. CDR3 amino acids: CASSYSNLNYEQYF. The CDR3 DNA sequence: TGTGCCAGCAGTTACTCGAACCTAAACTACGAGCAGTACTTC.

J is TRBJ1-4 and V is TRBV11-3; the match to TRBD1 covers 7 bases. Trimming at V came to 7 bases and at J to 0 bases, leaving 11 bases not matched to a gene. This CDR3 has 17 residues. CDR1 and CDR2 (germline): SGHNT, YENEEA. This CDR3 reads CASMVKQGRSTNEKLFF. As DNA, the CDR3 is TGTGCCAGCATGGTTAAACAGGGGCGATCAACTAATGAAAAACTGTTTTTT.

The chain couples TRBV6-2 or TRBV6-3 to TRBJ2-1; 11 nucleotides match TRBD2. The CDR3 contains 15 residues. Looked up from germline, CDR1 is MNHEY and CDR2 is SVGEGT. The CDR3 sequence is CATAVGTSGHNEQFF. CDR3 nucleotide sequence: TGTGCTACAGCGGTCGGGACTAGCGGTCACAATGAGCAGTTCTTC.

On this clonotype itself: This may stem from a read error, because a much larger clone lies one nucleotide away. The chain joins TRBV10-3 to TRBJ1-4; D ambiguous. Germline values: CDR1 ENHRY, CDR2 SYGVKD. V was shortened by 0 bases and J by 5 bases, with 13 bases between the two germline ends. This CDR3 has 16 residues. DNA of the CDR3: TGTGCCATCAGTGAGTCGACTAGGGCAGCGAATGAAAAACTGTTTTTT. It codes for CAISESTRAANEKLFF.

The V gene is TRBV5-1, the J gene TRBJ1-1, with TRBD1 as a possible D gene (6 bases). Germline values: CDR1 SGHRS, CDR2 YFSETQ. There are 14 residues in the CDR3. The V end was cut by 4 bases, the J end by 3 bases, with 13 bases between. This CDR3 reads CASSLRQADTEAFF. CDR3 in DNA: TGCGCCAGCAGCCTGAGACAGGCCGACACTGAAGCTTTCTTT. The variable domain in full, completed from reference TRBV5-1 and TRBJ1-1, reads KAGVTQTPRYLIKTRGQQVTLSCSPISGHRSVSWYQQTPGQGLQFLFEYFSETQRNKGNFPGRFSGRQFSNSRSEMNVSTLELGDSALYLCASSLRQADTEAFFGQGTRLTVV.

This chain joins TRBV2 and TRBJ2-6; weak D call: TRBD1 (6 bases). This CDR3 contains 16 residues. Per germline, CDR1 SNHLY and CDR2 FYNNEI. Trimming removed 4 bases from V and 0 bases from J, with 10 bases in between. The CDR3 nucleotides read TGTGCCAGCAGTGCGACAGGACCCTCTGGGGCCAACGTCCTGACTTTC. Residues: CASSATGPSGANVLTF.

At least ten counts were recorded for this clonotype. The V and J genes are TRBV6-1 and TRBJ2-7; 9 bases match TRBD1. V was clipped by 5 bases and J by 7 bases; unmatched bases: 3. Germline values: CDR1 MNHNS, CDR2 SASEGT. This CDR3 contains 12 residues. The CDR3 protein is CASSRQGEEQYF. The CDR3 DNA is TGTGCCAGCAGTCGACAGGGGGAGGAGCAGTACTTC.

Only one count was recorded for this clonotype. This chain joins TRBV6-5 and TRBJ2-7; 9 bases match TRBD2. CDR1 is MNHEY, CDR2 SVGAGI, per germline. The CDR3 has 16 residues. V lost 1 base and J lost 2; bases outside the gene matches: 6. DNA of the CDR3: TGTGCCAGCAGTTACTGGGCTAGCGGGGCAACCTACGAGCAGTACTTC. It translates to CASSYWASGATYEQYF.

The chain links TRBV19 to TRBJ2-2; 10 positions match TRBD1. This CDR3 has 16 amino acids. Trimming removed 8 bases from V and 7 bases from J; junction bases left unmatched: 13. CDR1 is LNHDA, CDR2 SQIVND, per germline (reference sequence). The CDR3 nucleotides are TGTGCCAGTCAAAACCGGGACAGGGGTTTTCGCGGGGAGCTGTTTTTT. It is translated as CASQNRDRGFRGELFF.

The chain uses TRBV10-3 and TRBJ2-1, with a possible D match to TRBD2 (6 bases). The CDR3 sequence is 13 residues long. V dropped 6 bases and J dropped 5 bases, with 11 bases sitting between them. CDR1 ENHRY and CDR2 SYGVKD come from the germline V gene. Here the CDR3 reads CAIRTGLDNEQFF. The CDR3 DNA is TGTGCCATCAGGACGGGACTTGACAATGAGCAGTTCTTC.

There are many counts of this clonotype. The chain carries TRBV27 and TRBJ1-5, with D unclear. CDR3 length equals 16 residues. Germline CDR1 and CDR2: MNHEY and SMNVEV (reference sequence). Trimming cost V 4 bases and J 4 bases, with 17 bases left between them. CDR3 residues: CASSSAAPIRNQPQHF. CDR3 sequence (DNA): TGTGCCAGCAGTTCGGCCGCGCCGATACGAAATCAGCCCCAGCATTTT.

The V gene is TRBV27, the J gene TRBJ2-7; D may be TRBD2 (5 bases). Germline CDR1 is MNHEY and CDR2 is SMNVEV (reference sequence). V lost 5 bases and J lost 0, with 20 bases in between. This CDR3 contains 17 residues. This CDR3 reads CASSPSFGRRSSYEQYF. CDR3 nucleotides: TGTGCCAGCAGTCCGAGTTTCGGGCGGAGGAGCTCCTACGAGCAGTACTTC.

This clonotype was detected many times. The chain recombines TRBV30 with TRBJ1-6, with TRBD1 as a possible D gene (5 bases). Germline V lookup: CDR1 GTSNPN, CDR2 SVGIG (reference sequence). V dropped 2 bases and J dropped 5 bases, with 10 bases sitting between them. This CDR3 is 14 amino acids long. The CDR3 bases are TGTGCCTGGAGTCGGGACCGGGATAATTCACCCCTCCACTTT. This sequence encodes CAWSRDRDNSPLHF.

There are a few counts of this clonotype. The V gene is TRBV5-1, the J gene TRBJ1-1; D ambiguous. CDR1 is SGHRS and CDR2 is YFSETQ in the germline V gene. The CDR3 has 18 residues. The V gene lost 2 bases and the J gene lost 0 bases, with 20 bases spanning the gap. The CDR3 coding sequence is TGCGCCAGCAGCTTACGGGATGGCTCTCTGGAAATGAACACTGAAGCTTTCTTT. This encodes CASSLRDGSLEMNTEAFF.

This clonotype was observed many times. The CDR3 DNA sequence: TGTGCCACCCCAGGCGGACAGGGGTCGGGGGAGCAGTACTTC. Translated: CATPGGQGSGEQYF. This chain links TRBV2 with TRBJ2-7; 9 bases map to TRBD1. The CDR3 runs to 14 residues. Germline lookup yields CDR1 SNHLY and CDR2 FYNNEI. The J segment lost 7 bases and the V segment lost 10 bases, leaving 14 bases of the junction unmatched.

Ten or more counts support this clonotype. J is TRBJ2-7 and V is TRBV2; tentative D call: TRBD2 (6 bases). The CDR3 spans 15 residues. Germline assignment: CDR1 SNHLY and CDR2 FYNNEI. Trimming removed 7 bases at V and 0 bases at J, with 16 bases between. The CDR3: CASTAGAGSSYEQYF. Written as DNA, the CDR3 is TGTGCCAGCACCGCTGGGGCGGGAAGCTCCTACGAGCAGTACTTC.

V usage is TRBV27 and J usage is TRBJ1-3; no clear D. The length of the CDR3 is 14 residues. Germline lookup yields CDR1 MNHEY and CDR2 SMNVEV (reference sequence). V was trimmed by 8 bases and J by 0 bases, leaving 11 bases between them. CDR3 amino acids: CASPDTNSGNTIYF. For the CDR3, the DNA is TGTGCCAGCCCCGACACCAACTCTGGAAACACCATATATTTT.

As to this clonotype: A single base separates this from a much larger clone, so it may be a read error. The chain uses TRBV30 and TRBJ2-5; D remains unclear. This CDR3 region has 15 residues. The germline V and J ends were trimmed by 2 bases and 1 base, with 14 bases remaining between them. Germline V gives CDR1 GTSNPN, CDR2 SVGIG (reference sequence). The CDR3 bases are TGTGCCTGGAGTCCGTCGCGGAGTCCCCAAGAGACCCAGTACTTC. It specifies CAWSPSRSPQETQYF.

Many counts were recorded for this clonotype. This rearrangement joins TRBV9 to TRBJ2-7; D is ambiguous. The V and J ends lost 0 bases and 0 bases respectively, with 7 bases between them. This CDR3 spans 14 amino acids. Germline lookup yields CDR1 SGDLS and CDR2 YYNGEE. The CDR3 spells CASSVGESSYEQYF. CDR3 DNA: TGTGCCAGCAGCGTAGGTGAGAGCTCCTACGAGCAGTACTTC.

In its sample, this clonotype was seen a few times. The chain is built from TRBV20-1 and TRBJ2-1; D remains unclear. The V gene's germline CDR1 is DFQATT and CDR2 SNEGSKA (reference sequence). Trimming stripped 1 base from V and 8 bases from J, with 21 bases between. The CDR3 is 16 residues long. CDR3 residues: CSARGVRAFIRDEQFF. The DNA of the CDR3 is TGCAGTGCTAGAGGGGTGAGAGCTTTTATCCGCGATGAGCAGTTCTTC.

This clonotype occurred many times. The V and J genes are TRBV2 and TRBJ2-1; 7 nucleotides line up with TRBD2. With 3 bases clipped from V and 8 bases from J, the junction kept 16 bases outside the gene matches. This CDR3 comprises 17 residues. Germline CDR1 and CDR2: SNHLY and FYNNEI. The chain's CDR3 is CASSDGGAGVRWDEQFF. DNA of the CDR3: TGTGCCAGCAGTGACGGGGGTGCGGGAGTTAGGTGGGATGAGCAGTTCTTC.

This clonotype has at least ten counts. This sequence joins TRBV7-9 and TRBJ1-1, with D unclear. Per germline, CDR1 SEHNR and CDR2 FQNEAQ (reference sequence). The CDR3 is 15 residues long. With 0 bases removed from V and 4 bases from J, the gap between germline ends came to 12 bases. CDR3 amino acids: CASSLAEGWATEAFF. The CDR3 bases are TGTGCCAGCAGCTTAGCCGAGGGTTGGGCCACTGAAGCTTTCTTT.